Below are 29 T cell receptor beta chains sequenced from a single sample in a study of shared clonotypes between healthy human individuals (dated by TCRdb to the early 2020s). The library was generated by the immunoSEQ multiplex PCR assay. The table was pulled from immuneACCESS by TCRdb, which kept in-frame rearrangements only. Such tables lose some clones; where checked, under half of the loss comes from unresolved V genes, and the rest has no known cause. Present in this sample are 2 million to 2.5 million clones, roughly 94% of which were seen just once. The ten largest account for 0.1% to 0.15% of the sample. The sequenced material came from naive CD4+ T cells sorted from blood. The sample's cell subset or site label is to be understood as: CD45RA+ positively selected. The receptors were sampled from a man between 18 and 29 years old in good health.

This clone was seen a handful of times. This chain uses TRBV5-1 with TRBJ1-2, with D possibly matching TRBD1 (5 bases). The CDR3 totals 13 residues. The germline V gene has CDR1 SGHRS and CDR2 YFSETQ. V lost 3 bases and J lost 4, with 10 bases in between. The CDR3 protein is CASSWDSGYGYTF. The CDR3, as DNA: TGCGCCAGCAGCTGGGACTCAGGCTATGGCTACACCTTC. Based on the CDR3 plus reference TRBV5-1 and TRBJ1-2, the full variable domain is KAGVTQTPRYLIKTRGQQVTLSCSPISGHRSVSWYQQTPGQGLQFLFEYFSETQRNKGNFPGRFSGRQFSNSRSEMNVSTLELGDSALYLCASSWDSGYGYTFGSGTRLTVV.

This sequence joins TRBV5-4 and TRBJ1-5, with TRBD1 identical over 7 bases. The germline V gene has CDR1 SGHNT and CDR2 YYREEE (reference sequence). The CDR3 is made up of 14 amino acids. V gave up 6 bases and J gave up 4 bases; unmatched junction bases: 7. The CDR3 region has the DNA TGTGCCAGCACCGTACAGGGGTCGAATCAGCCCCAGCATTTT. Amino acid sequence: CASTVQGSNQPQHF.

This clone was observed a single time. The rearrangement links TRBV7-9 to TRBJ2-7, with D perhaps given as TRBD1 or TRBD2 (5 bases each). The ends were cut back, 2 bases at V and 0 bases at J, with 11 bases in the middle. CDR3 size: 15 residues. Germline assignment: CDR1 SEHNR and CDR2 FQNEAQ (reference sequence). The DNA of the CDR3 is TGTGCCAGCAGCTTAAGCGGCCAGGGCTCCTACGAGCAGTACTTC. It translates to CASSLSGQGSYEQYF.

This chain uses TRBV10-1 with TRBJ1-2; D is unclear. Trimming took 3 bases from V and 1 from J, leaving 6 bases between them. The CDR3 has 13 residues. The germline gives CDR1 WNHNN, CDR2 SYGVQD (reference sequence). The CDR3 here is CASSDSGNYGYTF. In nucleotides, the CDR3 is TGCGCCAGCAGTGACTCCGGTAACTATGGCTACACCTTC.

This chain uses TRBV28 with TRBJ1-1; D may be TRBD1 (5 bases). This CDR3 is built from 12 residues. Trimming cost V 5 bases and J 10 bases, with 14 bases left between them. Germline V gene lookup returns CDR1 MDHEN and CDR2 SYDVKM. The CDR3 loop reads CASSRDLLGAFF. CDR3 coding DNA: TGTGCCAGCAGTCGGGACCTATTAGGAGCTTTCTTT.

This rearrangement joins TRBV5-1 to TRBJ2-2; tentatively, D is TRBD2 (8 bases). The germline gives CDR1 SGHRS, CDR2 YFSETQ. The CDR3 totals 17 residues. Trimming took off 3 bases at V and 0 bases at J, with 15 bases between the two ends. The CDR3 DNA sequence: TGCGCCAGCAGCTCCCGCGGGGGGACAGCGAACACCGGGGAGCTGTTTTTT. As protein: CASSSRGGTANTGELFF.

The chain links TRBV4-3 to TRBJ2-1; 7 bases line up with TRBD1. Germline-derived CDR1 and CDR2 are LGHNA and YSLEER. The CDR3 has 16 residues. J lost 8 bases, V lost 2 bases, and 12 bases had no gene match. The chain's CDR3 is CASSQLSQPQGDEQFF. In DNA, the CDR3 is TGCGCCAGCAGCCAACTATCCCAGCCCCAGGGGGATGAGCAGTTCTTC.

The V and J genes are TRBV6-1 and TRBJ1-6, with D possibly being TRBD1 (6 bases). Germline values: CDR1 MNHNS, CDR2 SASEGT. The CDR3 sequence is 17 residues long. With 0 bases removed from V and 0 bases from J, the gap between germline ends came to 9 bases. For the CDR3, the DNA is TGTGCCAGCAGTGAAGCAAGGGGGGGCTCCTATAATTCACCCCTCCACTTT. Its translation: CASSEARGGSYNSPLHF.

This rearrangement joins TRBV18 to TRBJ2-7; 10 nucleotides agree with TRBD1. This CDR3 spans 13 amino acids. In germline, CDR1 is KGHSH, CDR2 LQKENI. The V segment lost 3 bases and the J segment 5 bases; nucleotides outside the gene matches: 1. As DNA, the CDR3 is TGTGCCAGCTCACCCGGGACAGGGGACGAGCAGTACTTC. Amino acid sequence: CASSPGTGDEQYF.

As concerns this clone: Other DNA sequences from this sample encode an identical CDR3 as well. The chain carries TRBV2 and TRBJ1-5; TRBD1 is a possible D gene (6 bases). The germline gives CDR1 SNHLY, CDR2 FYNNEI. This CDR3 spans 15 amino acids. Trimming removed 1 base from V and 2 bases from J, with 9 bases in between. The CDR3 spells CASSEEGGRNQPQHF. The CDR3 nucleotides are TGTGCCAGCAGTGAAGAGGGGGGTCGCAATCAGCCCCAGCATTTT.

V is TRBV7-2 and J is TRBJ2-7; TRBD1 is a possible D gene (8 bases). The germline V gene encodes CDR1 SGHTA and CDR2 FQGNSA. The CDR3 loop spans 14 amino acids. Trimming took off 5 bases at V and 6 bases at J, with 17 bases between the two ends. CDR3 region: CASSPRQGRAEQYF. The CDR3 nucleotides read TGTGCCAGCAGCCCCAGACAGGGGAGGGCCGAGCAGTACTTC.

The genes are TRBV5-1 and TRBJ2-3; D might be TRBD1 or TRBD2, each matching 5 bases. Germline V gene data show CDR1 as SGHRS and CDR2 as YFSETQ. V was clipped by 4 bases and J by 4 bases, with 19 bases between them. The CDR3 length is 16 residues. CDR3 nucleotide sequence: TGCGCCAGCAGCCCCCGGGACGATTATGGCCCAGATACGCAGTATTTT. Translating gives CASSPRDDYGPDTQYF. Filled out from reference TRBV5-1 and TRBJ2-3, the complete variable domain reads KAGVTQTPRYLIKTRGQQVTLSCSPISGHRSVSWYQQTPGQGLQFLFEYFSETQRNKGNFPGRFSGRQFSNSRSEMNVSTLELGDSALYLCASSPRDDYGPDTQYFGPGTRLTVL.

This chain uses TRBV5-1 with TRBJ2-7; D call uncertain. V was pared by 0 bases and J by 4 bases, with 14 bases between. CDR1 is SGHRS, CDR2 YFSETQ, per germline. CDR3 length: 15 amino acids. The CDR3 sequence: CASSLAVGLPYEQYF. Here the CDR3 DNA reads TGCGCCAGCAGCTTGGCCGTTGGGCTTCCTTACGAGCAGTACTTC.

Points on this clone: At the DNA level, this CDR3 is encoded by other sequences in the same sample as well. V gene TRBV19 combines with J gene TRBJ2-7, with TRBD1 identical over 9 bases. CDR3 length equals 14 residues. Trimming took 9 bases from V and 2 from J; bases not matched to a gene: 8. Germline values: CDR1 LNHDA, CDR2 SQIVND (reference sequence). CDR3 protein: CASTPGQGPYEQYF. CDR3 DNA: TGTGCCAGCACCCCGGGACAGGGCCCCTACGAGCAGTACTTC. Complete variable domain (other parts from reference TRBV19 and TRBJ2-7): DGGITQSPKYLFRKEGQNVTLSCEQNLNHDAMYWYRQDPGQGLRLIYYSQIVNDFQKGDIAEGYSVSREKKESFPLTVTSAQKNPTAFYLCASTPGQGPYEQYFGPGTRLTVT.

This rearrangement joins TRBV5-1 to TRBJ2-3; 13 positions match TRBD2. The length of the CDR3 is 16 residues. Germline V gene data show CDR1 as SGHRS and CDR2 as YFSETQ. J lost 2 bases, V lost 1 base, and 1 base had no gene match. The CDR3 DNA follows: TGCGCCAGCAGCTTGACTAGCGGGGGGGACACAGATACGCAGTATTTT. This gives the protein CASSLTSGGDTDTQYF.

The chain combines TRBV27 with TRBJ1-6; the match to TRBD1 covers 7 bases. The CDR3 has 14 residues. J was trimmed by 8 bases and V by 6 bases; bases with no gene match: 7. Germline values: CDR1 MNHEY, CDR2 SMNVEV (reference sequence). The CDR3 loop reads CASRRQGPDSPLHF. For the CDR3, the DNA is TGTGCCAGCAGGCGACAGGGCCCGGATTCACCCCTCCACTTT.

The chain employs TRBV27 and TRBJ1-2; D is perhaps TRBD1 (6 bases). V was pared by 5 bases and J by 4 bases, with 14 bases between. The CDR3 covers 14 residues. Germline lookup yields CDR1 MNHEY and CDR2 SMNVEV (reference sequence). The CDR3 protein is CASSPLVGAYGYTF. The CDR3 bases are TGTGCCAGCAGTCCTCTTGTGGGGGCCTATGGCTACACCTTC.

The V and J genes are TRBV7-2 and TRBJ1-5; possibly TRBD1 for D (5 bases). V was clipped by 4 bases and J by 11 bases, with 12 bases between them. The CDR3 sequence is 12 residues long. Germline V gene data show CDR1 as SGHTA and CDR2 as FQGNSA. The CDR3 DNA sequence: TGTGCCAGCAGCTCCAGGGTTGGGACCCAGCATTTT. Its protein product is CASSSRVGTQHF.

The chain has TRBV5-5 and TRBJ1-2; TRBD1 matches 7 bases. This CDR3 is 17 amino acids long. With 0 bases clipped from V and 4 bases from J, the junction kept 12 bases outside the gene matches. Germline CDR1 SGHKS, CDR2 YYEKEE (reference sequence). The CDR3 sequence: CASSLATGATGGYGYTF. CDR3 DNA sequence: TGTGCCAGCAGCTTGGCAACAGGGGCCACCGGGGGCTATGGCTACACCTTC.

The rearrangement joins TRBV5-1 to TRBJ2-3, with 9 nucleotides matching TRBD2. CDR1 is SGHRS and CDR2 is YFSETQ in the germline V gene. The CDR3 runs 16 residues. V shed 0 bases, J shed 1 base, and the junction held 3 bases outside the gene matches. The CDR3 sequence is CASSLGLADRTDTQYF. CDR3 bases: TGCGCCAGCAGCTTGGGACTAGCGGACCGCACAGATACGCAGTATTTT.

The chain links TRBV4-1 to TRBJ2-7, with D perhaps TRBD1 or TRBD2 (5 bases each). The germline V gene encodes CDR1 MGHRA and CDR2 YSYEKL. V lost 1 base and J 2 bases, leaving 12 bases between the germline ends. There are 15 residues in the CDR3. DNA for the CDR3: TGCGCCAGCAGCCAAGCCGGGACCCTGCCCTACGAGCAGTACTTC. Encoded protein: CASSQAGTLPYEQYF.

The genes are TRBV6-8 and TRBJ1-1, with D possibly TRBD1 on 5 matching bases. V was shortened by 10 bases and J by 4 bases, with 22 bases between the two germline ends. CDR3 length: 15 residues. Looked up from germline, CDR1 is MNHGY and CDR2 is SAAAGT. This CDR3 reads CAIPRGLDGGTEAFF. The CDR3 DNA reads TGTGCCATCCCCCGGGGCTTGGACGGGGGCACTGAAGCTTTCTTT.

The chain is built from TRBV19 and TRBJ1-2, with 7 bases identical to TRBD1. The CDR3 has 15 residues. CDR1 is LNHDA and CDR2 is SQIVND in the germline V gene (reference sequence). J was trimmed by 4 bases and V by 0 bases; bases with no gene match: 5. The CDR3: CASSIERRGIYGYTF. The CDR3 DNA is TGTGCCAGTAGTATAGAACGCAGGGGGATCTATGGCTACACCTTC.

This sequence joins TRBV29-1 and TRBJ1-1, with D possibly being TRBD1 (5 bases). V was pared by 3 bases and J by 5 bases, with 13 bases between. Germline assignment: CDR1 SQVTM and CDR2 ANQGSEA. The CDR3 runs 13 residues. The CDR3 bases are TGCAGCGTTGATGAGGGGAGTGGTACTGAAGCTTTCTTT. Amino acids: CSVDEGSGTEAFF.

This sequence joins TRBV9 and TRBJ1-5; 8 nucleotides align to TRBD1. The V segment lost 4 bases and the J segment 7 bases; nucleotides outside the gene matches: 7. Germline V gene data show CDR1 as SGDLS and CDR2 as YYNGEE. The CDR3 runs to 14 residues. The CDR3 is CASSPTGEGQPQHF. DNA of the CDR3: TGTGCCAGCAGCCCGACAGGGGAAGGACAGCCCCAGCATTTT.

The chain recombines TRBV2 with TRBJ1-5; D uncertain. This CDR3 is 14 amino acids long. Germline CDR1 is SNHLY and CDR2 is FYNNEI. V lost 3 bases, J lost 4 bases, and 10 bases lay in between. The CDR3 DNA follows: TGTGCCAGCAGTGAGCGGTCCGGGAATCAGCCCCAGCATTTT. Residues: CASSERSGNQPQHF.

The genes are TRBV6-1 and TRBJ1-5, with 7 bases matching TRBD1. J was trimmed by 7 bases and V by 5 bases; bases with no gene match: 5. The V gene's germline CDR1 is MNHNS and CDR2 SASEGT. The CDR3 is 13 residues long. Written as DNA, the CDR3 is TGTGCCAGCAGTTCCTCACAGGGGCAGCCCCAGCATTTT. Translated, it gives CASSSSQGQPQHF.

The sample holds one count of this clone. The chain recombines TRBV2 with TRBJ2-7, with 11 bases aligning to TRBD2. The CDR3 totals 13 residues. Unmatched junction bases numbered 6, after V lost 5 bases and J lost 9 bases. Germline loops: CDR1 SNHLY, CDR2 FYNNEI. CDR3 sequence reads: CASSSTGTSGQYF. CDR3 DNA sequence: TGTGCCAGCAGTTCGACCGGGACTAGCGGGCAGTACTTC.

The CDR3 region has the DNA TGTGCCAGCAGCTTAGGGCTAGCGGGAGGAGGGAATGAGCAGTTCTTC. Amino acid sequence: CASSLGLAGGGNEQFF. This chain connects TRBV7-2 to TRBJ2-1, with 11 bases that match TRBD2. There are 16 residues in the CDR3. V shed 1 base, J shed 7 bases, and the junction held 6 bases outside the gene matches. The germline V gene encodes CDR1 SGHTA and CDR2 FQGNSA.